The present T cell receptor beta chain was sequenced within a study of cytomegalovirus exposure and HLA in healthy donors. Overall study findings and caveats: What a later analysis reportedly showed was that an Asian-associated ancestry cluster had fewer N-insertions than the roughly 670-donor mean. Among immune exposure information, only CMV serostatus was available.

This PCR relied on a set of 60 Vbeta primers and 13 Jbeta primers. Using immunoSEQ multiplex PCR, the repertoire was profiled, and TCRdb retains in-frame clones only, with some absent. The table lists 98,000 or so clones, roughly 80% of them singletons. The CDR3 runs to 17 residues. Germline CDR1 SNHLY, CDR2 FYNNEI. The germline V and J ends were trimmed by 5 bases and 1 base, with 17 bases remaining between them. Remarks on this clone: No antigen is known for it.

V usage is TRBV2 and J usage is TRBJ1-4, with a tentative D call TRBD1 (5 bases). The TCR comes from a man aged 60 to 75 in good health and CMV-seropositive. The sequencing sample was made of PBMCs. CDR3 DNA: TGTGCCAGCAGTCGGGAGGCAGGGAGTTTAACTAATGAAAAACTGTTTTTT. It translates to CASSREAGSLTNEKLFF.